This entry describes one T cell receptor beta chain. What it binds is unknown. This sample was taken from a study of chemoradiotherapy in HPV16-positive cancers. The study's findings and limits: Non-HPV-specific T cells did not expand in tumors during treatment, whereas candidate HPV-specific clones and E7-related motifs did. Better recurrence-free survival went with HPV-responsive T-cell expansion in HPV16-positive patients.

CDR3 length equals 15 residues. Germline-derived CDR1 and CDR2 are LNHDA and SQIVND (reference sequence). V was trimmed by 5 bases and J by 0 bases, leaving 11 bases between them. Clones were sequenced by immunoSEQ multiplex PCR, and TCRdb holds only the in-frame ones, with some missing. The sample carries roughly 34,000 clones, over 75% recorded once. The sample here was blood, taken from a patient who underwent chemoradiotherapy. V and J are TRBV19 and TRBJ2-1; D is perhaps TRBD1 or TRBD2 (5 bases each). The receptor's source is a human donor with HPV-associated anogenital cancer. As DNA, the CDR3 is TGTGCCAGTAGTCCCACCGGGACCTCCTACAATGAGCAGTTCTTC. This sequence encodes CASSPTGTSYNEQFF. Full variable domain (rest looked up from reference TRBV19 and TRBJ2-1): DGGITQSPKYLFRKEGQNVTLSCEQNLNHDAMYWYRQDPGQGLRLIYYSQIVNDFQKGDIAEGYSVSREKKESFPLTVTSAQKNPTAFYLCASSPTGTSYNEQFFGPGTRLTVL.